One sample yielded the 19 T cell receptor beta chains listed below, sequenced in a study of regulatory T cells in long-lasting Graves disease (TCRdb year 2021). Libraries came from multiplex PCR. TCRdb lists the instrument as Illumina HiSeq 4000. TCR beta libraries were built with iRepertoire HTBI primers and Arm-PCR amplification of CDR3 regions. TCRdb reworked the public reads: Q25 trimming with fastp, MiXCR clone assembly, productive beta chains retained. Identical CDR3 proteins give one entry, which carries the most common genes and DNA. Across this sample there are hundreds of thousands of distinct CDR3 sequences, with 13% seen only once. The biggest ten clones account for 8.5% to 10% of the sample. This sample's time point label indicates: newly diagnosed GD, antithyroid drugs for less than 3 months. For both TCR sequencing and RNA sequencing, RNA was extracted from PBMCs in TRIzol. The same specimen was also included in a second study, on T cells in Graves' hyperthyroidism and ophthalmopathy.

Sample: peripheral blood mononuclear cells (PBMCs), taken at new diagnosis, from a patient treated with antithyroid drugs. These receptors were collected from a man aged 30 to 45 with Graves disease. Donor details come from another sample of the same person, matched by shared clones.

This clonotype was found many times. The CDR3 DNA follows: TGTGCCAGCACCCCGACTAGCGGGATAAACAATGAGCAGTTCTTC. It translates to CASTPTSGINNEQFF. The chain links TRBV6-2 or TRBV6-3 to TRBJ2-1; 11 bases map to TRBD2. The germline CDR1 and CDR2 sequences are MNHEY and SVGEGT. With V trimmed by 7 bases and J by 5 bases, 7 bases remained unmatched. CDR3 length: 15 amino acids.

Many counts were recorded for this clonotype. The chain is built from TRBV2 and TRBJ1-5; 9 nucleotides line up with TRBD1. Unmatched junction bases numbered 7, after V lost 7 bases and J lost 3 bases. Germline V gives CDR1 SNHLY, CDR2 FYNNEI. The CDR3 has 15 amino acids. The CDR3 DNA is TGTGCCAGCAAGAGGGGGACAGGGAACAATCAGCCCCAGCATTTT. Translating it yields CASKRGTGNNQPQHF.

Turning to this clonotype: A much larger clonotype is one base distant, so this may be a read error. This chain connects TRBV20-1 to TRBJ2-7; 15 bases line up with TRBD2. CDR3 length: 17 residues. Germline CDR1 and CDR2: DFQATT and SNEGSKA (reference sequence). The CDR3: CSARGPPGLAGGYERYF. In DNA, the CDR3 is TGCAGTGCTAGAGGTCCCCCGGGACTAGCGGGGGGCTACGAGCGGTACTTC.

Here the CDR3 DNA reads TGTGCCACCAGCAACAGGGAGGACTATGGCTACACCTTC. It translates to CATSNREDYGYTF. The chain joins TRBV15 to TRBJ1-2; D may be TRBD1 (6 bases). This CDR3 has 13 amino acids. CDR1 LNHNV and CDR2 YYDKDF come from the germline V gene (reference sequence). V was trimmed by 4 bases and J by 3 bases, leaving 9 bases between them.

The chain employs TRBV19 and TRBJ1-4; D unresolved. The V end was cut by 11 bases, the J end by 3 bases, with 13 bases between. CDR1 is LNHDA, CDR2 SQIVND, per germline (reference sequence). The CDR3 is 13 residues long. The CDR3 loop is CAARAPPNEKLFF. The CDR3 DNA sequence: TGTGCCGCACGGGCCCCGCCTAATGAAAAACTGTTTTTT.

This clonotype has a count of ten or more. This chain links TRBV20-1 with TRBJ2-7; D not certain. The CDR3 has 13 amino acids. The germline V gene has CDR1 DFQATT and CDR2 SNEGSKA (reference sequence). Trimming pared 1 base from V and 0 bases from J, leaving 7 bases between. For the CDR3, the DNA is TGCAGTGCTAGAGCGGTGAGCTCCTACGAGCAGTACTTC. It translates to CSARAVSSYEQYF.

This clonotype appeared many times. V and J are TRBV2 and TRBJ2-7; possibly TRBD2 for D (5 bases). The CDR3 totals 15 residues. Germline V lookup: CDR1 SNHLY, CDR2 FYNNEI. V was trimmed by 7 bases and J by 3 bases, leaving 19 bases between them. The CDR3 region has the DNA TGTGCCAGCATAGCGACGGTCGGATCGATCTACGAGCAGTACTTC. Its translation: CASIATVGSIYEQYF.

This clonotype was counted at least ten times. The chain couples TRBV11-2 to TRBJ2-5; TRBD1 is a possible D gene (6 bases). This CDR3 spans 15 amino acids. Germline-derived CDR1 and CDR2 are SGHAT and FQNNGV. The V end was cut by 4 bases, the J end by 0 bases, with 12 bases between. The CDR3, as DNA: TGTGCCAGCAGCTCCCGCGGACAGCACCAAGAGACCCAGTACTTC. Residues: CASSSRGQHQETQYF.

This clonotype was recorded at least ten times. V and J are TRBV27 and TRBJ2-1, with 7 bases identical to TRBD2. Trimming cost V 3 bases and J 6 bases; bases outside gene matches: 8. There are 15 residues in the CDR3. Per germline, CDR1 MNHEY and CDR2 SMNVEV (reference sequence). Here the CDR3 DNA reads TGTGCCAGCAGTTTCTGGCGGGGGAATATCAATGAGCAGTTCTTC. It translates to CASSFWRGNINEQFF.

This clonotype was detected a few times. V and J are TRBV12-3 or TRBV12-4 and TRBJ2-5; D remains ambiguous. CDR3 length: 15 residues. The V and J ends lost 6 bases and 2 bases respectively, with 16 bases between them. In DNA, the CDR3 is TGTGCCAGCAGCTTGTCAGAACTTCTACAAGAGACCCAGTACTTC. Encoded protein: CASSLSELLQETQYF.

This clonotype appeared many times. The CDR3 DNA follows: TGTGCCAGCAGTTCCGGACAAATCAATCAGCCCCAGCATTTT. This encodes CASSSGQINQPQHF. The rearrangement uses TRBV12-3 or TRBV12-4 and TRBJ1-5; possibly TRBD1 for D (5 bases). Trimming removed 4 bases from V and 3 bases from J, with 10 bases in between. This CDR3 contains 14 residues.

The chain combines TRBV5-1 with TRBJ2-7, with TRBD2 identical over 9 bases. The germline V gene encodes CDR1 SGHRS and CDR2 YFSETQ. Losses at the gene ends were 2 bases for V and 6 bases for J; bases not matched to a gene: 3. The CDR3 sequence is 13 residues long. CDR3 protein: CASSFSGSSEQYF. As DNA, the CDR3 is TGCGCCAGCAGCTTTAGCGGGAGTTCCGAGCAGTACTTC.

For this clonotype: A much larger clone differs from this one at a single base, so this may be a read error. The J gene is TRBJ1-2, the V gene TRBV5-1, with TRBD1 matching 8 bases. The CDR3 has 14 amino acids. V shed 4 bases and J 8 bases; nucleotides not matched to a gene: 10. CDR1 is SGHRS, CDR2 YFSETQ, per germline. Here the CDR3 reads CASSPQGAEGGYTF. CDR3 in DNA: TGCGCCAGCAGCCCCCAGGGGGCGGAGGGCGGCTACACCTTC.

This clonotype was counted a few times. The V and J genes are TRBV5-5 and TRBJ2-1; the D is unclear. Trimming took off 4 bases at V and 2 bases at J, with 10 bases between the two ends. The CDR3 is made up of 14 amino acids. From germline, CDR1 is SGHKS and CDR2 YYEKEE (reference sequence). Here the CDR3 DNA reads TGTGCCAGCAGCGTGGCGGCTGCCTACAATGAGCAGTTCTTC. Its protein product is CASSVAAAYNEQFF.

This clonotype was picked up many times. The rearrangement links TRBV19 to TRBJ2-4; D might be TRBD1 (6 bases). CDR1 and CDR2 (germline): LNHDA, SQIVND (reference sequence). The CDR3 is 15 residues long. V was trimmed by 5 bases and J by 4 bases, leaving 15 bases between them. CDR3 in amino acids: CASSAHREMKNIQYF. In DNA form, the CDR3 reads TGTGCCAGTAGTGCCCACAGGGAGATGAAAAACATTCAGTACTTC.

The sample holds a few counts of this clonotype. The chain employs TRBV19 and TRBJ1-2; D remains unclear. Germline lookup yields CDR1 LNHDA and CDR2 SQIVND (reference sequence). The CDR3 is made up of 14 amino acids. V was pared by 6 bases and J by 4 bases, with 15 bases between. The CDR3 nucleotides are TGTGCCAGTAGACCCTCCGGAAGGGCCTATGGCTACACCTTC. Residues: CASRPSGRAYGYTF.

The genes are TRBV20-1 and TRBJ1-4, with D possibly being TRBD1 (6 bases). The germline V gene has CDR1 DFQATT and CDR2 SNEGSKA (reference sequence). Deletions cut 1 base from V and 8 bases from J, with 17 bases between. This CDR3 contains 15 residues. CDR3 DNA sequence: TGCAGTGCTAGAGTTTACCCCACAGGGACGGAAAAACTGTTTTTT. Protein sequence: CSARVYPTGTEKLFF.

The chain has TRBV4-1 and TRBJ2-7; 9 positions match TRBD2. This CDR3 has 16 residues. CDR1 and CDR2 (germline): MGHRA, YSYEKL. The V gene end was trimmed by 0 bases and the J gene end by 5 bases; junction bases not matched to a gene: 8. The CDR3 DNA follows: TGCGCCAGCAGCCAAGATGTAGCGGGAGAAATCAACGAGCAGTACTTC. Translating it yields CASSQDVAGEINEQYF.

This clonotype was seen only a few times. J is TRBJ1-4 and V is TRBV7-2; weak D call: TRBD1 (5 bases). Trimming pared 5 bases from V and 4 bases from J, leaving 8 bases between. Germline-derived CDR1 and CDR2 are SGHTA and FQGNSA. The CDR3 is 13 amino acids. CDR3 sequence reads: CASSRQYNEKLFF. The CDR3 nucleotides are TGTGCCAGCAGCCGACAGTATAATGAAAAACTGTTTTTT.